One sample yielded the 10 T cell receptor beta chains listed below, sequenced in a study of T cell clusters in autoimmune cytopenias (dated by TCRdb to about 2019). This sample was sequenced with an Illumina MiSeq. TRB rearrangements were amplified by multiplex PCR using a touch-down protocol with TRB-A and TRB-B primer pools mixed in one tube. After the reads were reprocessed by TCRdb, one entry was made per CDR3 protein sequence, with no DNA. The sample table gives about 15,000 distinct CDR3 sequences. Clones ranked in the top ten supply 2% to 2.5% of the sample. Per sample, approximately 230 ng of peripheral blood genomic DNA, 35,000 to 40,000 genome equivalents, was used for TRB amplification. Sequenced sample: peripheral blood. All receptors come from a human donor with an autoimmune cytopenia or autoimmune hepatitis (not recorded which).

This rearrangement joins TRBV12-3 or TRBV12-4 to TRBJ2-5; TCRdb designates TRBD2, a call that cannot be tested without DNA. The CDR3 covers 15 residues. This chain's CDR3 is CASSRGGASQETQYF.

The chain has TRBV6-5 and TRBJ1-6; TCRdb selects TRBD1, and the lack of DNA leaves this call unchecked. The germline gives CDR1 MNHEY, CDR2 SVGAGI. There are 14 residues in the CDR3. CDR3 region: CASSKGTANSPLHF.

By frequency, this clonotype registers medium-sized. CDR3 loop: CASSQPEGSYNEQFF. This chain connects TRBV18 to TRBJ2-1. This CDR3 is 15 amino acids long. Germline-derived CDR1 and CDR2 are KGHSH and LQKENI.

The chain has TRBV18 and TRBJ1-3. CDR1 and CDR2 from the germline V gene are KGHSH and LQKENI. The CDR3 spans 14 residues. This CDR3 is CASSPVPHRDTIYF.

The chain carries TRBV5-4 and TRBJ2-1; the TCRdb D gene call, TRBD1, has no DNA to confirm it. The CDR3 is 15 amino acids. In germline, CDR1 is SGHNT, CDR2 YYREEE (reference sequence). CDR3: CASTYERGAYNEQFF.

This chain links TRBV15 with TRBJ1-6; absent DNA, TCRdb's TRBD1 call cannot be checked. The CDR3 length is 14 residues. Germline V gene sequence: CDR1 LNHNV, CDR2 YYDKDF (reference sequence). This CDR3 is CATSRDGGNSPLHF.

The CDR3 here is CSARTSGRGGELFF. The chain links TRBV20-1 to TRBJ2-2; the TCRdb D gene call, TRBD2, has no DNA to confirm it. The CDR3 length is 14 residues. Germline V CDR1 and CDR2: DFQATT, SNEGSKA (reference sequence).

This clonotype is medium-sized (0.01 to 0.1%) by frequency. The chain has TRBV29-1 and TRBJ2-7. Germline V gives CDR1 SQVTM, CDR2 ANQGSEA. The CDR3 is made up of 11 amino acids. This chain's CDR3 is CSVLVVHEQYF.

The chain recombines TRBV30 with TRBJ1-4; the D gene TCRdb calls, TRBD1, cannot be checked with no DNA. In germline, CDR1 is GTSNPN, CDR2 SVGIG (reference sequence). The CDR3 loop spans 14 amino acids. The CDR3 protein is CAWGMGAGNEKLFF.

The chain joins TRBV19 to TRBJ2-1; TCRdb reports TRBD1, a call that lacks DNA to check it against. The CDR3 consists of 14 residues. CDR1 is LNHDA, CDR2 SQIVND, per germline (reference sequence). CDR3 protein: CASKRGQLPWEQFF.